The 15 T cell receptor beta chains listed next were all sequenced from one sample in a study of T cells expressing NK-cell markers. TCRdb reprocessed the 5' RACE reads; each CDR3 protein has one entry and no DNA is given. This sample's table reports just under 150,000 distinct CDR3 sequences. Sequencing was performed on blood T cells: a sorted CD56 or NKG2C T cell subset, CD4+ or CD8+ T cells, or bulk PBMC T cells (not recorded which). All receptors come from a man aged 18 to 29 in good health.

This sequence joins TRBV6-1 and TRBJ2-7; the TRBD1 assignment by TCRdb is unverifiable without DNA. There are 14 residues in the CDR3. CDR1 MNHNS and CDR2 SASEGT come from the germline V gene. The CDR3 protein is CASSPNPGTYEQYF.

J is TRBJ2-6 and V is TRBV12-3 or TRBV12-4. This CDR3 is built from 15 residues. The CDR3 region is CASSLGLSGANVLTF.

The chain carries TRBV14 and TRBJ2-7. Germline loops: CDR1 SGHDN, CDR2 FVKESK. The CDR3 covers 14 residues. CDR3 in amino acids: CASSLSEASYEQYF.

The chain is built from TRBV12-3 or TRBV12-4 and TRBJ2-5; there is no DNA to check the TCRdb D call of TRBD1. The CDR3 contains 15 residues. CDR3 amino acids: CASSPRGTGVDTQYF.

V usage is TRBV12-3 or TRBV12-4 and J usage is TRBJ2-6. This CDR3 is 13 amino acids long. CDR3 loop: CASSDSGANVLTF.

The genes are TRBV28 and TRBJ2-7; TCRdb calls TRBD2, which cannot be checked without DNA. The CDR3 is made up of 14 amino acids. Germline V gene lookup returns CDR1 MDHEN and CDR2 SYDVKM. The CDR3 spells CASTIAGGGDEQYF.

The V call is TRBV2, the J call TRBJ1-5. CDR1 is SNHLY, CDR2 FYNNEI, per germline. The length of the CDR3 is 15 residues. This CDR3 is CASSENGYSNQPQHF. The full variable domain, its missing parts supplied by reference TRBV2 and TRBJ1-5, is EPEVTQTPSHQVTQMGQEVILRCVPISNHLYFYWYRQILGQKVEFLVSFYNNEISEKSEIFDDQFSVERPDGSNFTLKIRSTKLEDSAMYFCASSENGYSNQPQHFGDGTRLSIL.

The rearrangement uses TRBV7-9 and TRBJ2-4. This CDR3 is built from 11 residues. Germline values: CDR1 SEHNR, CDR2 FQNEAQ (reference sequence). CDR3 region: CASRNKNIQYF.

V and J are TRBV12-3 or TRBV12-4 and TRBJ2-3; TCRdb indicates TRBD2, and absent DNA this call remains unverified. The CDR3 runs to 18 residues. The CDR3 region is CASSLGLAGGIGTDTQYF.

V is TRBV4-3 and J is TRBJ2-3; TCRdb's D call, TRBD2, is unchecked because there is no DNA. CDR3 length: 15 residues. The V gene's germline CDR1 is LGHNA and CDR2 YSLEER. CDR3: CASSQTSGITDTQYF.

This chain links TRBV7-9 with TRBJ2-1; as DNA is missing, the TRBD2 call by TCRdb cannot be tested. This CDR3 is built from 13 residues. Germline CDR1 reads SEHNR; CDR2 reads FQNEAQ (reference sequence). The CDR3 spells CASSLGGGDEQFF.

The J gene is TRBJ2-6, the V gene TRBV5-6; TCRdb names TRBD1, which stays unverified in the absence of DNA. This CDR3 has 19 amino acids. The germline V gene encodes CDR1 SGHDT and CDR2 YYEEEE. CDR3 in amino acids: CASPHSGTGDGSGANVLTF.

CDR3 amino acids: CASIQEMTGEVDTQYF. The chain combines TRBV7-9 with TRBJ2-3; TCRdb calls TRBD1, which cannot be checked without DNA. The CDR3 sequence is 16 residues long. The germline V gene encodes CDR1 SEHNR and CDR2 FQNEAQ (reference sequence).

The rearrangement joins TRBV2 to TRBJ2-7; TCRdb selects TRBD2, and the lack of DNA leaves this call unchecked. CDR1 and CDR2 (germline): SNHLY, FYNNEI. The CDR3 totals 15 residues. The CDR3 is CASKFGPGEGYEQYF.

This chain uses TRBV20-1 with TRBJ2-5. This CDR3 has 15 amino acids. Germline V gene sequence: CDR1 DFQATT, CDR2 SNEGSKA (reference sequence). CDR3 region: CSARDHLAPQETQYF.